These 27 T cell receptor beta chains came from one sample sequenced in a study of blood T cell repertoires in COVID-19. Clones were read by immunoSEQ multiplex PCR, and TCRdb kept only the in-frame ones, dropping some. The table includes about 160,000 clones, almost 85% detected once. The source material was peripheral blood. The receptors derive from a man younger than 30 with active or convalescent COVID-19.

The chain has TRBV10-2 and TRBJ2-7; D may be TRBD2 (6 bases). The CDR3 spans 15 residues. V lost 7 bases to trimming and J lost 2 bases, with 18 bases between them. Per the germline V gene, CDR1 is WSHSY and CDR2 is SAAADI. The CDR3 here is CASKKAGGPPYEQYF. The CDR3 nucleotides read TGCGCCAGCAAGAAAGCTGGAGGGCCCCCCTACGAGCAGTACTTC.

The chain joins TRBV19 to TRBJ1-5, with D uncertain. The CDR3 totals 13 residues. V lost 3 bases and J lost 5, with 8 bases in between. In germline, CDR1 is LNHDA, CDR2 SQIVND (reference sequence). The CDR3 coding sequence is TGTGCCAGTAGTATTAGCAGCCATCAGCCCCAGCATTTT. Its translation is CASSISSHQPQHF.

This clone was observed once. The chain employs TRBV24-1 and TRBJ2-1; possible D gene TRBD1, 7 bases. CDR1 is KGHDR, CDR2 SFDVKD, per germline. Trimming shortened V by 3 bases and J by 7 bases, and 21 bases separated the two germline ends. The CDR3 totals 17 residues. The CDR3 DNA follows: TGTGCCACCAGTGATCTTCAGACAGGGAGGCCACGGAATGAGCAGTTCTTC. Its protein is CATSDLQTGRPRNEQFF.

The chain uses TRBV27 and TRBJ1-2; the D is unclear. V was cut by 1 base and J by 4 bases, with 13 bases left in between. CDR1 and CDR2 from the germline V gene are MNHEY and SMNVEV (reference sequence). The CDR3 extends over 15 amino acids. The CDR3 bases are TGTGCCAGCAGTTTATATTCCGCTAACCTCTATGGCTACACCTTC. It yields the protein CASSLYSANLYGYTF.

The V gene is TRBV7-6, the J gene TRBJ1-5, with D hard to call. Between the trimmed V and J ends, which lost 5 bases and 4 bases, there was a span of 12 bases. The CDR3 has 14 amino acids. Germline V CDR1 and CDR2: SGHVS, FNYEAQ. CDR3 nucleotide sequence: TGTGCCAGCAGCAAGTCGGTCGTTAATCAGCCCCAGCATTTT. This sequence encodes CASSKSVVNQPQHF.

The chain recombines TRBV3-1 (or the pseudogene TRBV3-2) with TRBJ1-2; weak D call: TRBD1 (6 bases). The ends were cut back, 0 bases at V and 7 bases at J, with 15 bases in the middle. The CDR3 has 15 amino acids. CDR1 and CDR2 (germline): LGHDT, YNNKEL (reference sequence). The chain's CDR3 is CASSQEAGAVVGYTF. DNA for the CDR3: TGTGCCAGCAGCCAAGAGGCAGGGGCCGTAGTTGGCTACACCTTC.

The J gene is TRBJ1-1, the V gene TRBV19, with TRBD1 matching 7 bases. Trimming cost V 2 bases and J 11 bases; bases outside gene matches: 5. Looked up from germline, CDR1 is LNHDA and CDR2 is SQIVND (reference sequence). The CDR3 has 12 residues. CDR3 region: CASSIKGARAFF. CDR3 nucleotide sequence: TGTGCCAGTAGTATAAAGGGGGCGCGGGCTTTCTTT.

The chain joins TRBV19 to TRBJ1-5; TRBD1 agrees at 7 bases. Per the germline V gene, CDR1 is LNHDA and CDR2 is SQIVND (reference sequence). Trimming removed 6 bases from V and 4 bases from J; junction bases left unmatched: 9. This CDR3 has 15 residues. CDR3 coding DNA: TGTGCCAGTAGCCATGGGGACAGAGCAAATCAGCCCCAGCATTTT. Translated: CASSHGDRANQPQHF. Based on the CDR3 plus reference TRBV19 and TRBJ1-5, the full variable domain is DGGITQSPKYLFRKEGQNVTLSCEQNLNHDAMYWYRQDPGQGLRLIYYSQIVNDFQKGDIAEGYSVSREKKESFPLTVTSAQKNPTAFYLCASSHGDRANQPQHFGDGTRLSIL.

The chain uses TRBV5-1 and TRBJ1-3, with TRBD1 matching 7 bases. J gave up 2 bases and V 3 bases, and 17 bases lay outside the gene matches. This CDR3 is 19 amino acids long. Germline CDR1 is SGHRS and CDR2 is YFSETQ. CDR3 sequence reads: CASSSTFLTGRSTGNTIYF. The CDR3 DNA is TGCGCCAGCAGCTCTACTTTCTTGACAGGGAGGTCAACTGGAAACACCATATATTTT.

V gene TRBV27 combines with J gene TRBJ2-2; 9 nucleotides match TRBD1. In germline, CDR1 is MNHEY, CDR2 SMNVEV (reference sequence). The CDR3 has 14 amino acids. V lost 0 bases to trimming and J lost 9 bases; unmatched junction nucleotides: 2. CDR3 in amino acids: CASSLSTGGRELFF. The CDR3, as DNA: TGTGCCAGCAGTTTATCGACAGGGGGGCGGGAGCTGTTTTTT.

The chain combines TRBV28 with TRBJ1-1; D is unresolved. Germline-derived CDR1 and CDR2 are MDHEN and SYDVKM. V was cut by 0 bases and J by 1 base, with 9 bases left in between. There are 15 residues in the CDR3. The CDR3 protein is CASSLWGDGNTEAFF. In DNA form, the CDR3 reads TGTGCCAGCAGTTTATGGGGCGATGGGAACACTGAAGCTTTCTTT.

The J gene is TRBJ2-1, the V gene TRBV6-4; a possible D gene is TRBD2 (6 bases). Trimming cost V 2 bases and J 9 bases, with 11 bases left between them. This CDR3 has 13 residues. CDR1 is MRHNA, CDR2 SNTAGT, per germline. The CDR3, as DNA: TGTGCCAGCAGTGACCCGAGCGGGCGTGAGCAGTTCTTC. This gives the protein CASSDPSGREQFF.

V and J are TRBV29-1 and TRBJ2-2; maybe TRBD1 (6 bases). Trimming took 6 bases from V and 4 from J, leaving 9 bases between them. In germline, CDR1 is SQVTM, CDR2 ANQGSEA. This CDR3 is built from 12 residues. CDR3 in amino acids: CSVAGVTGELFF. The CDR3 nucleotides read TGCAGCGTGGCAGGGGTCACCGGGGAGCTGTTTTTT.

V is TRBV5-1 and J is TRBJ2-1; the D gene is possibly TRBD1 (6 bases). CDR3 length: 15 amino acids. V gave up 2 bases and J gave up 5 bases, with 14 bases separating them. Germline CDR1 reads SGHRS; CDR2 reads YFSETQ. The CDR3: CASSFRQGSHNEQFF. DNA for the CDR3: TGCGCCAGCAGCTTCCGGCAGGGGTCCCACAATGAGCAGTTCTTC.

This clone was seen just once. The chain employs TRBV18 and TRBJ1-1; D is uncertain. The CDR3 runs 15 residues. The germline V gene encodes CDR1 KGHSH and CDR2 LQKENI. The germline V and J ends were trimmed by 2 bases and 3 bases, with 13 bases remaining between them. DNA of the CDR3: TGTGCCAGCTCACCAGAGTTAGGGAGGGACACTGAAGCTTTCTTT. Amino acids: CASSPELGRDTEAFF.

This chain uses TRBV28 with TRBJ2-1; TRBD2 matches at 7 bases. The CDR3 runs 15 residues. Trimming cost V 4 bases and J 5 bases; bases outside gene matches: 8. Germline values: CDR1 MDHEN, CDR2 SYDVKM. CDR3 residues: CASSSAGVIDNEQFF. CDR3 coding DNA: TGTGCCAGCAGTTCCGCGGGAGTCATCGACAATGAGCAGTTCTTC.

The gene calls are TRBV6-4 and TRBJ1-6; D is possibly TRBD1 (5 bases). Germline V gene sequence: CDR1 MRHNA, CDR2 SNTAGT. V gave up 6 bases and J gave up 4 bases, with 13 bases separating them. The CDR3 sequence is 15 residues long. The CDR3 DNA reads TGTGCCAGCAGAGGAGGGACCGCTTATAATTCACCCCTCCACTTT. Translating it yields CASRGGTAYNSPLHF.

The genes are TRBV11-3 and TRBJ2-3; the D gene is possibly TRBD2 (6 bases). V was trimmed by 4 bases and J by 6 bases, leaving 14 bases between them. The CDR3 sequence is 14 residues long. Looked up from germline, CDR1 is SGHNT and CDR2 is YENEEA. The CDR3 protein is CASSSTLLADTQYF. The CDR3 nucleotides are TGTGCCAGCAGCTCCACCTTACTAGCCGATACGCAGTATTTT.

V usage is TRBV5-1 and J usage is TRBJ1-1; TRBD1 matches 8 bases. CDR3 size: 16 residues. With 4 bases clipped from V and 5 bases from J, the junction kept 13 bases outside the gene matches. Germline V CDR1 and CDR2: SGHRS, YFSETQ. The DNA of the CDR3 is TGCGCCAGCAGCCCCCAGGCAGGGGGCATGAGGACTGAAGCTTTCTTT. It is translated as CASSPQAGGMRTEAFF. Full variable domain (missing parts from reference TRBV5-1 and TRBJ1-1): KAGVTQTPRYLIKTRGQQVTLSCSPISGHRSVSWYQQTPGQGLQFLFEYFSETQRNKGNFPGRFSGRQFSNSRSEMNVSTLELGDSALYLCASSPQAGGMRTEAFFGQGTRLTVV.

This chain links TRBV4-2 with TRBJ2-2; 12 bases match TRBD2. The V segment lost 4 bases and the J segment 4 bases; nucleotides outside the gene matches: 4. The germline V gene encodes CDR1 LGHNA and CDR2 YNFKEQ. This CDR3 spans 16 amino acids. CDR3 loop: CASSPSGRAGTGELFF. DNA for the CDR3: TGTGCCAGCAGCCCTAGCGGGAGGGCAGGCACCGGGGAGCTGTTTTTT.

The V call is TRBV9, the J call TRBJ2-1; 11 nucleotides align to TRBD2. V lost 4 bases, J lost 8 bases, and 8 bases stayed unmatched. The germline V gene encodes CDR1 SGDLS and CDR2 YYNGEE. The CDR3 loop spans 15 amino acids. The CDR3: CASSKLAGVGYEQFF. The CDR3 coding sequence is TGTGCCAGCAGCAAACTAGCGGGAGTCGGTTATGAGCAGTTCTTC.

This chain joins TRBV27 and TRBJ1-2; TRBD1 might be the D (5 bases). Trimming shortened V by 4 bases and J by 3 bases, and 12 bases separated the two germline ends. The CDR3 length is 14 residues. Germline CDR1 reads MNHEY; CDR2 reads SMNVEV (reference sequence). The CDR3 spells CASSSLGADYGYTF. The CDR3 bases are TGTGCCAGCAGTTCCTTAGGGGCAGACTATGGCTACACCTTC.

Here the CDR3 DNA reads TGTGCCAGCATGTCTGGGGCATTCTCCTACGAGCAGTACTTC. Translating gives CASMSGAFSYEQYF. V gene TRBV6-5 combines with J gene TRBJ2-7, with D tentatively TRBD1 (5 bases). This CDR3 comprises 14 residues. The V end was cut by 7 bases, the J end by 0 bases, with 13 bases between. Germline V gene lookup returns CDR1 MNHEY and CDR2 SVGAGI.

V usage is TRBV7-2 and J usage is TRBJ2-7; 8 nucleotides agree with TRBD2. With V trimmed by 5 bases and J by 3 bases, 9 bases remained unmatched. The CDR3 sequence is 15 residues long. Germline CDR1 is SGHTA and CDR2 is FQGNSA. CDR3 sequence reads: CASSRSSGQFYEQYF. The CDR3, as DNA: TGTGCCAGCAGCAGGTCTAGCGGGCAGTTCTACGAGCAGTACTTC.

This chain joins TRBV19 and TRBJ1-2; 8 positions agree with TRBD1. The CDR3 is made up of 15 amino acids. Germline CDR1 and CDR2: LNHDA and SQIVND (reference sequence). With 5 bases clipped from V and 8 bases from J, the junction kept 13 bases outside the gene matches. The CDR3 protein is CASSSRTGKGFGYTF. In DNA form, the CDR3 reads TGTGCCAGTAGTTCCAGGACAGGGAAAGGGTTCGGCTACACCTTC.

The chain carries TRBV19 and TRBJ1-2; possibly TRBD1 for D (5 bases). The CDR3 has 17 amino acids. The germline CDR1 and CDR2 sequences are LNHDA and SQIVND (reference sequence). V was clipped by 3 bases and J by 8 bases, with 25 bases between them. CDR3 in amino acids: CASSIGQGGSVARGYTF. Here the CDR3 DNA reads TGTGCCAGTAGTATTGGGCAGGGAGGATCAGTTGCAAGGGGCTACACCTTC.

The chain links TRBV6-5 to TRBJ1-5; D is possibly TRBD1 (6 bases). The CDR3 extends over 15 amino acids. Trimming removed 2 bases at V and 2 bases at J, with 10 bases between. Germline CDR1 MNHEY, CDR2 SVGAGI. DNA for the CDR3: TGTGCCAGCAGTTACGACAGGTTCGGCAATCAGCCCCAGCATTTT. Protein: CASSYDRFGNQPQHF.